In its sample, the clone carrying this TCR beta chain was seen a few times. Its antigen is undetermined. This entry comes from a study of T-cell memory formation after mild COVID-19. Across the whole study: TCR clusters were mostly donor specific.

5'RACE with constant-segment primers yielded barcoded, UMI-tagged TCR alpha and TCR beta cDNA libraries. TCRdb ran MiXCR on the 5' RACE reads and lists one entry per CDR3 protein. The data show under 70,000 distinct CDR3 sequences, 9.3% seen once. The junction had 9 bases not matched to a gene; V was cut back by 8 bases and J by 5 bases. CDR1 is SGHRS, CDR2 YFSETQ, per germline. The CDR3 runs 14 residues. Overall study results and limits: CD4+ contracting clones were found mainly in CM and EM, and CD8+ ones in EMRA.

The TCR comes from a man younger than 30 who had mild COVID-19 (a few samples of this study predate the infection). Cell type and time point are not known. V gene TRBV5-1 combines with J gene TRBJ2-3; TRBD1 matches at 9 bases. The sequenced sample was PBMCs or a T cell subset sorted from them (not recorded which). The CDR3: CASHTGGVGDTQYF. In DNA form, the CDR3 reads TGCGCCAGTCATACAGGGGGCGTCGGAGATACGCAGTATTTT.